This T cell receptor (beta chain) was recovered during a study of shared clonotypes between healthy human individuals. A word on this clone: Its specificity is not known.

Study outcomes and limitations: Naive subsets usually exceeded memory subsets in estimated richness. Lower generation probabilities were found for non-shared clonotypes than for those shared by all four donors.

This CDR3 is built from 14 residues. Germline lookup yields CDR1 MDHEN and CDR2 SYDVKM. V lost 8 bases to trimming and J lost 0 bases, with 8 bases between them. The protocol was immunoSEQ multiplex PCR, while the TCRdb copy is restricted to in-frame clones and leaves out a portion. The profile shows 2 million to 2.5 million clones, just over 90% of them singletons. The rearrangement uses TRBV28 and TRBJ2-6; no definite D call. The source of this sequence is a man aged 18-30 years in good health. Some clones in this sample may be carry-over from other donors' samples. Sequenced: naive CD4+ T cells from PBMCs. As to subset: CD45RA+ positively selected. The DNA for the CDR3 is TGTGCCAGCGCCTTGAGCTCTGGGGCCAACGTCCTGACTTTC. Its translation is CASALSSGANVLTF. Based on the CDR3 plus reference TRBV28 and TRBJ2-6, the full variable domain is DVKVTQSSRYLVKRTGEKVFLECVQDMDHENMFWYRQDPGLGLRLIYFSYDVKMKEKGDIPEGYSVSREKKERFSLILESASTNQTSMYLCASALSSGANVLTFGAGSRLTVL.